This TCR beta chain stems from a study of T cells in Graves' hyperthyroidism and ophthalmopathy. In the study overall: Before any treatment, at initial diagnosis, peripheral blood was collected.

CDR3 length: 12 amino acids. With 7 bases removed from V and 3 bases from J, the gap between germline ends came to 8 bases. Germline V gene data show CDR1 as SNHLY and CDR2 as FYNNEI. Researchers amplified the TCR beta CDR3 regions from RNA transcripts. RT-PCR in the first round (using the HTBI primer set) targeted the TCR CDR3. TCRdb redid the calling of the multiplex PCR reads with MiXCR, one entry per CDR3 protein. The sample has over 400,000 distinct CDR3 sequences, about 14% seen once. In this sample, this clonotype turned up many times. Its antigen is not identified. Findings and limits, study-wide: Most clonotypes expanded in the thyroid (above 0.001) were also present in blood.

Sequences were obtained from blood. The receptor was isolated from a man younger than 30 with Graves' ophthalmopathy. V gene TRBV2 combines with J gene TRBJ2-3, with D uncertain. For the CDR3, the DNA is TGTGCCAGCAATCACTGGACAGATACGCAGTATTTT. Its translation: CASNHWTDTQYF.